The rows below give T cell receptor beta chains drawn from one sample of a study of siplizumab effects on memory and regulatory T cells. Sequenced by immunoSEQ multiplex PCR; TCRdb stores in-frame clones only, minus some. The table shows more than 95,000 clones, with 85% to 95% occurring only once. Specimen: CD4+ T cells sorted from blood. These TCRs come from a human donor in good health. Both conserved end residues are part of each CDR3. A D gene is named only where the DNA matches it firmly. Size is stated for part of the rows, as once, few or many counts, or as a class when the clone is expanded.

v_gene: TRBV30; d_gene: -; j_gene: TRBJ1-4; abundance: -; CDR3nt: TGTGCCTGGAGTGTCGGCAGGGGTAATGAAAAACTGTTTTTT; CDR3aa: CAWSVGRGNEKLFF
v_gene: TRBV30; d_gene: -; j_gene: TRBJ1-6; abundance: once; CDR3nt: TGTGCCTGGAGTCTTGACCCAGATAATTCACCCCTCCACTTT; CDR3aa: CAWSLDPDNSPLHF
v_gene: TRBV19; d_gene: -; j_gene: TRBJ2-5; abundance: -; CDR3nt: TGTGCCAGTAGTATAACGGCTAGCATAGAGACCCAGTACTTC; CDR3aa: CASSITASIETQYF
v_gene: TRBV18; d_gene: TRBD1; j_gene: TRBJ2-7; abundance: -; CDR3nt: TGTGCCAGCTCACCTGAACAGGGGACCTACGAGCAGTACTTC; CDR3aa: CASSPEQGTYEQYF
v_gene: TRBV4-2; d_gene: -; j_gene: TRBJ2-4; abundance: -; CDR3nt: TGTGCCAGCAGCCAAGAACTTGTTCTTGGGGTAGCCAAAAACATTCAGTACTTC; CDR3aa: CASSQELVLGVAKNIQYF
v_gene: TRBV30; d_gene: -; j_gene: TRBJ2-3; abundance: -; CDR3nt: TGTGCCTCCAACAGGGACCACACAGATACGCAGTATTTT; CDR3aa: CASNRDHTDTQYF
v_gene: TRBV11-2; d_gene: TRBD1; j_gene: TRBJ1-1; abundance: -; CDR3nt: TGTGCCAGCAGCCCCAGGACAGGGTGGAGGACTGAAGCTTTCTTT; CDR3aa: CASSPRTGWRTEAFF
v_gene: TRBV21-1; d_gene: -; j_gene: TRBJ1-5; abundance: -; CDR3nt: TGTGCCAACAGACGGCCTCTCAATCAGCCCCAGCATTTT; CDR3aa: CANRRPLNQPQHF
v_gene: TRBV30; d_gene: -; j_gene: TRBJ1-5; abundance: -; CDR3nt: TGTGCCTGGAGCAAAAAACAGGGCGTGGGAGGCAATCAGCCCCAGCATTTT; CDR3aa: CAWSKKQGVGGNQPQHF
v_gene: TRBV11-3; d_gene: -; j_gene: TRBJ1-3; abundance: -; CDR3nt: TGTGCCAGCAGCTTATTCGGTCAGGCTATCTCTGGAAACACCATATATTTT; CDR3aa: CASSLFGQAISGNTIYF
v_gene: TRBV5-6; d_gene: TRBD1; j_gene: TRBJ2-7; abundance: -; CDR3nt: TGTGCCAGCAGCTTACAGGGGAACCGAAGAGAGCAGTACTTC; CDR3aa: CASSLQGNRREQYF
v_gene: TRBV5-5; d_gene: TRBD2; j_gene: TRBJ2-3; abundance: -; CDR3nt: TGTGCCAGCAGCCGTAGGACTAGCGGGGGGGCGTTGGATACGCAGTATTTT; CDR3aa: CASSRRTSGGALDTQYF
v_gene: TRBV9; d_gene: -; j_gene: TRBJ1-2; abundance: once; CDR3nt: TGTGCCAGCAGCGTAGTTTCAGGGTCAGATGGCTACACCTTC; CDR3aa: CASSVVSGSDGYTF
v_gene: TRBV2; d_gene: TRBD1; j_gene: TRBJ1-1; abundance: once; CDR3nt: TGTGCCAGCAGCGAACCCAGGACAGGGGGGAACACTGAAGCTTTCTTT; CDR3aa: CASSEPRTGGNTEAFF
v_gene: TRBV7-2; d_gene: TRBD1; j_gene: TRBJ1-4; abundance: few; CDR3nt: TGTGCCAGCAGCCCATGGGGCAGGGGGTCTGAAAAACTGTTTTTT; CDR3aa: CASSPWGRGSEKLFF
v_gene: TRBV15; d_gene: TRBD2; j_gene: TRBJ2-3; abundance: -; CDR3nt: TGTGCCACCAGCAGAGGCGCGGGAGGGGGAGGAGATACGCAGTATTTT; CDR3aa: CATSRGAGGGGDTQYF
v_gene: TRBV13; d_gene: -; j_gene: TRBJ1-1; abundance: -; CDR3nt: TGTGCCAGCATCCCCTTTGGAGGGAGTCAGAACACTGAAGCTTTCTTT; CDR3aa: CASIPFGGSQNTEAFF
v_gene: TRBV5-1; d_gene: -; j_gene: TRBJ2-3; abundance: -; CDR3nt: TGCGCCAGCAGCCCTCAGGGGACCTTTGCCACAGATACGCAGTATTTT; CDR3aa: CASSPQGTFATDTQYF
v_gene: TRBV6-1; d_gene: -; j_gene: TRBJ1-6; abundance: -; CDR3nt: TGTGCCAGCATGGAGGGTATTAGGTCACCCCTCCACTTT; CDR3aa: CASMEGIRSPLHF
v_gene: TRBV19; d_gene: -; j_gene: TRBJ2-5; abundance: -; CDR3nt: TGTGCCAGTAGTATTTCAACAGGGCTAGGGGAGACCCAGTACTTC; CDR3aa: CASSISTGLGETQYF
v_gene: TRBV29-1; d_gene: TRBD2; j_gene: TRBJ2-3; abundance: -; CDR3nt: TGCAGCGGGGGGCTAGCGGGAACCACAGATACGCAGTATTTT; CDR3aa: CSGGLAGTTDTQYF
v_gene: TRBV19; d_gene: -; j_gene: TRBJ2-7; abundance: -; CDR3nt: TGTGCCAGTAGTATGGGAAACAGCCCCGCTTCCTCCTACGAGCAGTACTTC; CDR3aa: CASSMGNSPASSYEQYF
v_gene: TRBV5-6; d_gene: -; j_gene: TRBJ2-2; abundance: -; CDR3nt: TGTGCCAGCAGCCATGGGGGTACGAACACCGGGGAGCTGTTTTTT; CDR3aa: CASSHGGTNTGELFF
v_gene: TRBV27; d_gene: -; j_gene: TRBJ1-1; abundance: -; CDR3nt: TGTGCCAGCAGTTTATCTCGTGTGGGGGGAGGGACTGAAGCTTTCTTT; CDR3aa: CASSLSRVGGGTEAFF